One sample yielded the 10 T cell receptor beta chains listed below, sequenced in a study of tumour-infiltrating T cells in Burkitt lymphoma. Sequencing used immunoSEQ multiplex PCR; TCRdb keeps in-frame clones, though not all of them. The data contain about 2,500 clones, over 75% of them singletons. Sequencing was carried out using tumor tissue. These TCRs come from a human donor with diffuse large B-cell lymphoma.

This clone was seen a single time. This rearrangement joins TRBV6-1 to TRBJ2-5; possible D gene TRBD1, 6 bases. Germline V CDR1 and CDR2: MNHNS, SASEGT. This CDR3 spans 15 amino acids. Trimming left V 5 bases short and J 1 base short, with 14 bases between. The CDR3 DNA reads TGTGCCAGCAGTCCAACCGGGACACCCCAAGAGACCCAGTACTTC. This translates into CASSPTGTPQETQYF.

The chain links TRBV29-1 to TRBJ1-4; D is uncertain. In germline, CDR1 is SQVTM, CDR2 ANQGSEA. Trimming stripped 7 bases from V and 3 bases from J, with 12 bases between. This CDR3 comprises 13 residues. The CDR3: CSGKDGSNEKLFF. CDR3 coding DNA: TGCAGCGGGAAGGACGGCTCTAATGAAAAACTGTTTTTT.

This clone has a single count. V usage is TRBV9 and J usage is TRBJ2-5; either TRBD1 or TRBD2 may fit D (5 bases each). V dropped 0 bases and J dropped 1 base, with 19 bases sitting between them. This CDR3 spans 18 amino acids. The germline V gene has CDR1 SGDLS and CDR2 YYNGEE. The CDR3: CASSVGGRQSLFQETQYF. The CDR3 nucleotides read TGTGCCAGCAGCGTAGGGGGACGACAGAGCCTATTCCAAGAGACCCAGTACTTC.

This chain joins TRBV6-6 and TRBJ2-1, with 8 positions matching TRBD1. The CDR3 has 13 amino acids. V was pared by 5 bases and J by 5 bases, with 2 bases of the junction left unmatched. Germline-derived CDR1 and CDR2 are MNHNY and SVGAGI (reference sequence). In DNA form, the CDR3 reads TGTGCCAGCAGTACAGGGGGTCACAATGAGCAGTTCTTC. Translation: CASSTGGHNEQFF.

The rearrangement joins TRBV5-1 to TRBJ2-1, with D possibly matching TRBD1 (5 bases). CDR1 is SGHRS, CDR2 YFSETQ, per germline. The CDR3 has 13 amino acids. The ends were cut back, 0 bases at V and 5 bases at J, with 6 bases in the middle. Written as DNA, the CDR3 is TGCGCCAGCAGCTTGGAGGGGAACAATGAGCAGTTCTTC. Its translation is CASSLEGNNEQFF.

This chain connects TRBV7-9 to TRBJ2-3; D is ambiguous. With 2 bases removed from V and 6 bases from J, the gap between germline ends came to 9 bases. CDR1 and CDR2 (germline): SEHNR, FQNEAQ (reference sequence). There are 13 residues in the CDR3. Written as DNA, the CDR3 is TGTGCCAGCAGCTTATCAACGGGCGATACGCAGTATTTT. It is translated as CASSLSTGDTQYF.

J is TRBJ2-1 and V is TRBV9; D possibly corresponds to TRBD1 (5 bases). CDR3 length: 11 residues. The V end lost 0 bases, the J end lost 10 bases, and 5 bases lay between the germline ends. CDR1 and CDR2 (germline): SGDLS, YYNGEE. The CDR3 sequence is CASSVEGEQFF. DNA for the CDR3: TGTGCCAGCAGCGTAGAGGGGGAGCAGTTCTTC.

The V gene is TRBV7-2, the J gene TRBJ2-7; D might be TRBD2 (5 bases). CDR1 is SGHTA, CDR2 FQGNSA, per germline. The V gene lost 5 bases and the J gene lost 3 bases, with 11 bases spanning the gap. This CDR3 region has 13 residues. The CDR3 spells CASSADSFYEQYF. The CDR3 DNA follows: TGTGCCAGCAGCGCGGACTCCTTCTACGAGCAGTACTTC.

The chain couples TRBV7-9 to TRBJ1-1, with TRBD1 matching 10 bases. V shed 4 bases, J shed 4 bases, and the junction held 3 bases outside the gene matches. CDR1 SEHNR and CDR2 FQNEAQ come from the germline V gene (reference sequence). The CDR3 covers 14 residues. CDR3 in DNA: TGTGCCAGCAGCTCCAGGACAGGGGGCACTGAAGCTTTCTTT. Residues: CASSSRTGGTEAFF.

The chain links TRBV2 to TRBJ1-5; D may be TRBD1 (6 bases). The CDR3 length is 13 residues. Trimming cost V 3 bases and J 4 bases, with 7 bases left between them. Germline loops: CDR1 SNHLY, CDR2 FYNNEI. CDR3 sequence: CASSERGNQPQHF. The DNA for the CDR3 is TGTGCCAGCAGTGAGAGGGGGAATCAGCCCCAGCATTTT. Filled out from reference TRBV2 and TRBJ1-5, the complete variable domain reads EPEVTQTPSHQVTQMGQEVILRCVPISNHLYFYWYRQILGQKVEFLVSFYNNEISEKSEIFDDQFSVERPDGSNFTLKIRSTKLEDSAMYFCASSERGNQPQHFGDGTRLSIL.